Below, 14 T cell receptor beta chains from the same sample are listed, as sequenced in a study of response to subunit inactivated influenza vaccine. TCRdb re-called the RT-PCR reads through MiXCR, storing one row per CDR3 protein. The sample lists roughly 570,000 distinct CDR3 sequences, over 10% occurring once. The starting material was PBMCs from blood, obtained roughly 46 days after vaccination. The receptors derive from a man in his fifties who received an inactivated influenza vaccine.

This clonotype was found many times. Here the CDR3 DNA reads TGCGCCAGCAGCTTGTCAGGGGGCCCCTACGAGCAGTACTTC. Translating gives CASSLSGGPYEQYF. The chain employs TRBV5-1 and TRBJ2-7; 8 nucleotides line up with TRBD1. The CDR3 runs to 14 residues. The germline CDR1 and CDR2 sequences are SGHRS and YFSETQ. V shed 1 base and J 2 bases; nucleotides not matched to a gene: 2.

The CDR3 protein is CASSWAPGGQETQYF. The CDR3 DNA reads TGTGCCAGCAGTTGGGCCCCGGGGGGTCAAGAGACCCAGTACTTC. V and J are TRBV12-3 or TRBV12-4 and TRBJ2-5; 7 bases match TRBD2. CDR3 size: 15 residues. The J segment lost 2 bases and the V segment lost 4 bases, leaving 7 bases of the junction unmatched.

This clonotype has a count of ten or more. The CDR3 DNA follows: TGTGCCACCAGACTTTGGGGTCAGGGGCTAGCGGGACACAATGAGCAGTTCTTC. As protein: CATRLWGQGLAGHNEQFF. This rearrangement joins TRBV24-1 to TRBJ2-1, with 9 bases identical to TRBD2. The germline V gene encodes CDR1 KGHDR and CDR2 SFDVKD. This CDR3 region has 18 residues. J gave up 5 bases and V 7 bases, and 17 bases lay outside the gene matches.

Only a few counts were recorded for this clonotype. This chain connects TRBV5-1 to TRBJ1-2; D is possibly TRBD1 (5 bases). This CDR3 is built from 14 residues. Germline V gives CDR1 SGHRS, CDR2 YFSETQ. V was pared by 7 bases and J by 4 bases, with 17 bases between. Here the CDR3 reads CASRGQGPIYGYTF. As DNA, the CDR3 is TGCGCCAGCCGCGGCCAGGGCCCTATCTATGGCTACACCTTC.

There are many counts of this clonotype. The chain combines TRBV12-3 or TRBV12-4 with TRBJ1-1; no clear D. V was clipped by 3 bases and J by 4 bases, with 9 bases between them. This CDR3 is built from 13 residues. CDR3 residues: CASSFGVSTEAFF. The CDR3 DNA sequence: TGTGCCAGCAGTTTTGGGGTGAGCACTGAAGCTTTCTTT.

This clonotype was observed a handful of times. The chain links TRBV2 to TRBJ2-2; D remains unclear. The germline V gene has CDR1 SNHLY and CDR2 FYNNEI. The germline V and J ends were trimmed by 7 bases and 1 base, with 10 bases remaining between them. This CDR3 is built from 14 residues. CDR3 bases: TGTGCCAGCACAGTCAAGGGGAACACCGGGGAGCTGTTTTTT. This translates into CASTVKGNTGELFF.

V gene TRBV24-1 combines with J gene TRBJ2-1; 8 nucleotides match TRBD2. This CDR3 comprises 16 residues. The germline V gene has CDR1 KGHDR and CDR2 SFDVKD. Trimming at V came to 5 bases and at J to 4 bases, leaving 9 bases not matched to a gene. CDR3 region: CATSGREDRLYNEQFF. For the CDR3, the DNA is TGTGCCACCAGTGGGCGGGAGGATAGGCTTTACAATGAGCAGTTCTTC.

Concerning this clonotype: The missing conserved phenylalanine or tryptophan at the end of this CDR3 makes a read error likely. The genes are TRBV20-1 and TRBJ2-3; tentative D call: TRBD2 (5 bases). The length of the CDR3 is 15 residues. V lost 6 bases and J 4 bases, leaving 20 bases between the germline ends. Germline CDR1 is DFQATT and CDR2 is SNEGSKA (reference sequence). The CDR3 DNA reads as TGCAGTGCGCTACGGGGAGCCGGGGTTGCAGATACGCAGTATTTA. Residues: CSALRGAGVADTQYL.

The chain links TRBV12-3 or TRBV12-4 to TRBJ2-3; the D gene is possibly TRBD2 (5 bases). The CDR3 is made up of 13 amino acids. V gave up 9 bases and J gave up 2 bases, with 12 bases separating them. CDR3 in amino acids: CASTDGDTDTQYF. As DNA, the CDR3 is TGTGCCAGTACCGACGGGGACACAGATACGCAGTATTTT.

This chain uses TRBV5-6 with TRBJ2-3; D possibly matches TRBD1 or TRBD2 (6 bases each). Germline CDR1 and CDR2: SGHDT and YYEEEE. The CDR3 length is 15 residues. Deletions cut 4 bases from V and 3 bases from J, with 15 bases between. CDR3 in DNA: TGTGCCAGCAGCCCCTTCGGGGGCGCGACAGATACGCAGTATTTT. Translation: CASSPFGGATDTQYF.

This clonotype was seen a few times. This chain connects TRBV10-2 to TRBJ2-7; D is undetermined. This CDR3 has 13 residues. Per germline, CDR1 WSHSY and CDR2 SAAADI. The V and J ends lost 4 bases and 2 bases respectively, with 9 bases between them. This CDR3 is CASSVDFPYEQYF. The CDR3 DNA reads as TGCGCCAGCAGTGTAGACTTCCCCTACGAGCAGTACTTC.

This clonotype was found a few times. The CDR3 sequence is CASSLGWTGGAFEKLFF. In DNA form, the CDR3 reads TGTGCCAGCAGTCTAGGTTGGACAGGGGGCGCCTTTGAAAAACTGTTTTTT. The gene calls are TRBV11-2 and TRBJ1-4; the match to TRBD1 covers 11 bases. The germline V gene has CDR1 SGHAT and CDR2 FQNNGV. V lost 6 bases to trimming and J lost 7 bases; unmatched junction nucleotides: 13. This CDR3 is built from 17 residues.

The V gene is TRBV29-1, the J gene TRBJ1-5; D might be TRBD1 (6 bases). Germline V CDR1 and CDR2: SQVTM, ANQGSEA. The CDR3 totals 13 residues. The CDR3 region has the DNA TGCAACGTCGGGGACATGGGCAATCAGCCCCAGCATTTT. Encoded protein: CNVGDMGNQPQHF.

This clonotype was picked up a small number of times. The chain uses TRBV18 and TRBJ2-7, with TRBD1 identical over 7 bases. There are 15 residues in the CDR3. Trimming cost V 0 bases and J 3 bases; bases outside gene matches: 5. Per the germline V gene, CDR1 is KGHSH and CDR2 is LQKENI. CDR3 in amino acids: CASSPPHAGGYEQYF. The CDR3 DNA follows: TGTGCCAGCTCACCACCCCATGCAGGGGGCTACGAGCAGTACTTC.